The present entry profiles one T cell receptor beta chain with its context. This sample is drawn from a study of blood T cell repertoires in COVID-19. Per the original data handling: Amplification from reference gene primers served as the basis for estimated nucleated cell counts. The repertoire was sequenced with immunoSEQ multiplex PCR; TCRdb's copy has only in-frame clones and lacks some. That table gives V, J and clone size, and the DNA gave D and trimming. The sample includes roughly 290,000 clones, 89% of them seen just once. The germline V gene has CDR1 SGDLS and CDR2 YYNGEE. V was cut by 0 bases and J by 4 bases, with 20 bases left in between. The CDR3 extends over 18 amino acids.

Specimen: peripheral blood. The sequence came from an older woman with acute or convalescent COVID-19. This chain joins TRBV9 and TRBJ2-1, with a tentative D call TRBD2 (7 bases). CDR3 protein: CASSVGLGGESFYNEQFF. In nucleotides, the CDR3 is TGTGCCAGCAGCGTAGGCCTAGGGGGGGAGAGTTTTTACAATGAGCAGTTCTTC.